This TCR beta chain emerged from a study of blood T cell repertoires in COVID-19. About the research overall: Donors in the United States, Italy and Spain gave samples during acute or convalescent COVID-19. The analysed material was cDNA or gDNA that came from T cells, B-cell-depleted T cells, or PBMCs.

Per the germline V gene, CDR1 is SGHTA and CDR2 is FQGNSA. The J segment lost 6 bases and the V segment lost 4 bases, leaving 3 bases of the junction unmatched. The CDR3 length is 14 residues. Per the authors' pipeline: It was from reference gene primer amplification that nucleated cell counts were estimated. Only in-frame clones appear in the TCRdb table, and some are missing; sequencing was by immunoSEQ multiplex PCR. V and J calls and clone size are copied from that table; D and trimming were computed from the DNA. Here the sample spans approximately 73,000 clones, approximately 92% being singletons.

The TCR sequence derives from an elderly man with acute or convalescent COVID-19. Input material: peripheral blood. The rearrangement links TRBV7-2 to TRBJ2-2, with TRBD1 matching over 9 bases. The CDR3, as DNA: TGTGCCAGCAGCTGGGACAGGGCAGCCGGGGAGCTGTTTTTT. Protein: CASSWDRAAGELFF.